This T cell receptor beta chain is drawn from a study of follicular helper T cells after annual influenza vaccination. Study-level findings and limits: For non-cTfh compartments, undersampling could not be ruled out. ICOS-CD38- cTfh most often held earlier Day 7 ICOS+CD38+ clones.

Regarding this clone: Antigen: not known.

The time point denotes: 2014-2015 season, 7 days after vaccination. From germline, CDR1 is SGHNT and CDR2 YYREEE (reference sequence). V was clipped by 1 base and J by 6 bases; unmatched bases: 8. The CDR3 sequence is 15 residues long. The assay was immunoSEQ multiplex PCR, and TCRdb's table has in-frame clones only and misses some. The data hold more than 9,000 clones, with about 80% observed a single time. The receptor comes from an adult who received the influenza vaccine. V and J are TRBV5-4 and TRBJ2-3; 7 bases agree with TRBD2. Source: CXCR5- memory CD4+ T cells sorted from blood, taken 7 days after influenza vaccination. The CDR3 DNA is TGTGCCAGCAGCTTGCTGGGACTAAAAGGGGATACGCAGTATTTT. Encoded protein: CASSLLGLKGDTQYF.